This entry lists 6 T cell receptor beta chains sequenced from one sample in a study of early T cells in non-severe SARS-CoV-2 infection. TCRdb itself ran the 5' RACE reads through MiXCR, one entry per CDR3 protein. The top ten hold approximately 2.9% of the sample, which has around 50,000 distinct CDR3 sequences, about 12% seen once. Sequencing was carried out using whole blood. The receptor source for this set is an adult who was a healthcare worker with PCR-confirmed SARS-CoV-2 infection or an uninfected control (not recorded which).

V and J are TRBV5-1 and TRBJ2-3; possibly TRBD1 for D (5 bases). V dropped 1 base and J dropped 1 base, with 10 bases sitting between them. Germline-derived CDR1 and CDR2 are SGHRS and YFSETQ. The CDR3 has 15 residues. CDR3 DNA sequence: TGCGCCAGCAGCTTGTTGCAGGGTGGCACAGATACGCAGTATTTT. Amino acid sequence: CASSLLQGGTDTQYF.

This clonotype has a count of ten or more. The chain links TRBV5-4 to TRBJ2-3; the D is unclear. Germline V CDR1 and CDR2: SGHNT, YYREEE (reference sequence). V was clipped by 4 bases and J by 2 bases, with 14 bases between them. This CDR3 has 15 amino acids. The CDR3: CASSTKRGDTDTQYF. CDR3 coding DNA: TGTGCCAGCAGCACTAAAAGAGGAGACACAGATACGCAGTATTTT.

This clonotype was seen a handful of times. The chain couples TRBV28 to TRBJ2-1; D is unclear. The CDR3 is 12 residues long. V was shortened by 10 bases and J by 6 bases, with 13 bases between the two germline ends. Germline V gene sequence: CDR1 MDHEN, CDR2 SYDVKM. CDR3 residues: CAITKVPNEQFF. Here the CDR3 DNA reads TGTGCCATTACGAAGGTACCCAATGAGCAGTTCTTC.

This clonotype was counted at least ten times. This rearrangement joins TRBV6-6 to TRBJ2-6; D not resolved. CDR1 and CDR2 from the germline V gene are MNHNY and SVGAGI (reference sequence). The CDR3 extends over 17 amino acids. V was trimmed by 7 bases and J by 0 bases, leaving 16 bases between them. The CDR3 spells CASTSRATSSGANVLTF. In nucleotides, the CDR3 is TGTGCCAGCACCTCACGGGCGACTTCCTCTGGGGCCAACGTCCTGACTTTC.

This clonotype appeared a few times. The chain is built from TRBV18 and TRBJ2-1; D tentatively fits TRBD1 or TRBD2 (6 bases each). The V end was cut by 5 bases, the J end by 6 bases, with 11 bases between. The germline CDR1 and CDR2 sequences are KGHSH and LQKENI. The CDR3 covers 13 residues. The CDR3 loop reads CASSSQGGNEQFF. CDR3 nucleotides: TGTGCCAGCTCATCACAGGGAGGCAATGAGCAGTTCTTC.

This clonotype has a count of ten or more. This sequence joins TRBV5-5 and TRBJ2-1; D is undetermined. The germline V and J ends were trimmed by 2 bases and 9 bases, with 21 bases remaining between them. Germline CDR1 SGHKS, CDR2 YYEKEE (reference sequence). The CDR3 has 16 residues. The CDR3 spells CASSFAASALGVEQFF. The DNA for the CDR3 is TGTGCCAGCAGCTTCGCGGCCAGCGCTTTAGGTGTTGAGCAGTTCTTC.